This T cell receptor beta chain was found in a study of T cells after yellow fever vaccination. UMIs were added to TCR cDNA along with a universal primer site when it was made by 5'RACE template switching. TCRdb re-called the 5' RACE reads through MiXCR, storing one row per CDR3 protein. The sample shows a few hundred thousand distinct CDR3 sequences, under 14% of them seen only once. Study-wide results and caveats: Researchers report a weaker secondary response that nonetheless peaked faster, day 5 versus 15.

The V gene end was trimmed by 2 bases and the J gene end by 3 bases; junction bases not matched to a gene: 9. The CDR3 length is 16 residues. The germline CDR1 and CDR2 sequences are DFQATT and SNEGSKA (reference sequence). With respect to this clonotype: The target antigen is unknown.

This TCR derives from a man aged 18 to 30 who received the YFV17D yellow fever vaccine. This chain joins TRBV20-1 and TRBJ2-2; 7 nucleotides line up with TRBD1. The starting material was PBMCs, obtained on the day of the first yellow fever vaccination. The CDR3 sequence is CSARPKDRRHTGELFF. The CDR3 bases are TGCAGTGCTAGACCAAAGGACAGGCGACACACCGGGGAGCTGTTTTTT.